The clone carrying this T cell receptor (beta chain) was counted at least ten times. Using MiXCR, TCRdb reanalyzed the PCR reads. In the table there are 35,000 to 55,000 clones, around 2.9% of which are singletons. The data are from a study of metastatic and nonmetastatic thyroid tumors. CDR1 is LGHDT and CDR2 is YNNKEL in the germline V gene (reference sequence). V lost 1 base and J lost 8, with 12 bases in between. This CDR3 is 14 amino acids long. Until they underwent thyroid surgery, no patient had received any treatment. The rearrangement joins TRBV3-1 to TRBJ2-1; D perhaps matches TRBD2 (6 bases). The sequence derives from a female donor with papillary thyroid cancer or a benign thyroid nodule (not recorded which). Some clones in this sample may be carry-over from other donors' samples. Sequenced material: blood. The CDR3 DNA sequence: TGTGCCAGCAGCCAAGTAAGACTAGACGATGAGCAGTTCTTC. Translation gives CASSQVRLDDEQFF.